The 26 T cell receptor beta chains presented below share a single source sample, sequenced in a study of blood T cell repertoires in COVID-19. TCRdb's copy holds only in-frame clones and misses some; the assay was immunoSEQ multiplex PCR. The table includes 150,000 to 200,000 clones, 86% detected once. Sequencing was done on a sample of peripheral blood. The receptors shown here come from a woman aged 55-69 years with COVID-19, enrolled during active disease.

The chain links TRBV10-3 to TRBJ2-7; TRBD1 is a possible D gene (6 bases). V lost 0 bases to trimming and J lost 7 bases, with 16 bases between them. The CDR3 has 15 amino acids. Germline CDR1 and CDR2: ENHRY and SYGVKD. The CDR3 sequence: CAISESQGFQSEQYF. The CDR3 DNA follows: TGTGCCATCAGTGAGTCCCAGGGGTTTCAAAGTGAGCAGTACTTC.

There are a few counts of this clone. CDR3: CAWRVRAGNTIYF. The CDR3 nucleotides read TGTGCCTGGAGGGTAAGAGCTGGAAACACCATATATTTT. J is TRBJ1-3 and V is TRBV30; D is undetermined. Germline V CDR1 and CDR2: GTSNPN, SVGIG (reference sequence). This CDR3 has 13 amino acids. Trimming removed 3 bases at V and 2 bases at J, with 8 bases between.

The chain joins TRBV19 to TRBJ2-7, with D possibly TRBD1 on 8 matching bases. Trimming removed 1 base at V and 4 bases at J, with 14 bases between. The germline V gene encodes CDR1 LNHDA and CDR2 SQIVND (reference sequence). The CDR3 length is 15 residues. The chain's CDR3 is CASSIAEQGGYEQYF. The CDR3 nucleotides are TGTGCCAGTAGTATAGCGGAACAGGGGGGGTACGAGCAGTACTTC.

CDR3 DNA sequence: TGTGCCAGCAGGAGGCAGCCCCAGCATTTT. Protein product: CASRRQPQHF. The chain is built from TRBV21-1 and TRBJ1-5. TRBV21-1 is assigned pseudogene status. This CDR3 region has 10 residues.

The rearrangement joins TRBV6-5 to TRBJ2-7; D remains unclear. V was pared by 4 bases and J by 0 bases, with 16 bases between. Germline V CDR1 and CDR2: MNHEY, SVGAGI. The CDR3 extends over 16 amino acids. The CDR3 loop reads CASSLRMWSYSYEQYF. DNA for the CDR3: TGTGCCAGCAGTTTAAGGATGTGGAGTTACTCCTACGAGCAGTACTTC.

This chain links TRBV6-1 with TRBJ1-1; the match to TRBD1 covers 7 bases. CDR1 is MNHNS and CDR2 is SASEGT in the germline V gene. The J segment lost 11 bases and the V segment lost 2 bases, leaving 14 bases of the junction unmatched. CDR3 length equals 15 residues. The CDR3 DNA reads as TGTGCCAGCAGTGAAACAGGGGCAGGGGGTAGTGATGCTTTCTTT. Residues: CASSETGAGGSDAFF.

This sequence joins TRBV7-3 and TRBJ1-1; 8 bases match TRBD1. CDR3 length equals 17 residues. Germline loops: CDR1 SGHTA, CDR2 FQGTGA. Trimming cost V 1 base and J 4 bases; bases outside gene matches: 11. This CDR3 is CASSLMRTGRRSTEAFF. The CDR3 bases are TGTGCCAGCAGCTTAATGCGGACAGGGCGGAGGAGCACTGAAGCTTTCTTT.

V usage is TRBV13 and J usage is TRBJ2-4; 7 bases fit TRBD1. CDR3 length: 19 residues. Germline V gene data show CDR1 as PRHDT and CDR2 as FYEKMQ (reference sequence). The V gene end was trimmed by 4 bases and the J gene end by 0 bases; junction bases not matched to a gene: 15. The CDR3 DNA is TGTGCCAGCAGCTCCCGGGACAGTCAAAAAACTCTAGCCAAAAACATTCAGTACTTC. Amino acids: CASSSRDSQKTLAKNIQYF.

The chain recombines TRBV7-2 with TRBJ2-7; 9 nucleotides line up with TRBD2. The CDR3 extends over 15 amino acids. Per the germline V gene, CDR1 is SGHTA and CDR2 is FQGNSA. Trimming took 2 bases from V and 6 from J; bases not matched to a gene: 8. The CDR3 region has the DNA TGTGCCAGCAGCTTATCGGGACTAGCAGCAGGCGAGCAGTACTTC. It yields the protein CASSLSGLAAGEQYF.

This clone appeared a few times. V usage is TRBV27 and J usage is TRBJ2-7, with D possibly being TRBD2 (6 bases). Germline V gives CDR1 MNHEY, CDR2 SMNVEV (reference sequence). Trimming pared 3 bases from V and 1 base from J, leaving 10 bases between. This CDR3 contains 14 residues. The CDR3 DNA reads TGTGCCAGCAGTTTTGGAGGGCCTTCCTACGAGCAGTACTTC. Translating it yields CASSFGGPSYEQYF.

The chain links TRBV6-5 to TRBJ2-1, with D perhaps matching TRBD1 (6 bases). CDR1 is MNHEY and CDR2 is SVGAGI in the germline V gene. V was cut by 6 bases and J by 8 bases, with 11 bases left in between. The CDR3 consists of 12 residues. This chain's CDR3 is CASSRRGDEQFF. The CDR3 DNA follows: TGTGCCAGCAGCCGCAGGGGCGATGAGCAGTTCTTC.

The chain joins TRBV20-1 to TRBJ2-7; TRBD1 matches 9 bases. Germline V gene lookup returns CDR1 DFQATT and CDR2 SNEGSKA (reference sequence). Unmatched junction bases numbered 5, after V lost 7 bases and J lost 7 bases. This CDR3 contains 11 residues. The CDR3 sequence is CSVRTGDEQYF. As DNA, the CDR3 is TGCAGTGTCCGGACAGGGGATGAGCAGTACTTC.

The rearrangement uses TRBV30 and TRBJ2-7; no clear D gene. Germline assignment: CDR1 GTSNPN and CDR2 SVGIG (reference sequence). Trimming shortened V by 0 bases and J by 4 bases, and 10 bases separated the two germline ends. CDR3 size: 13 residues. In DNA form, the CDR3 reads TGTGCCTGGAGTGTAAACAGCCTGTACGAGCAGTACTTC. Translating it yields CAWSVNSLYEQYF.

As DNA, the CDR3 is TGTGCCTGGAGTGTACTTATAGCGGGAGACAATGAGCAGTTCTTC. As protein: CAWSVLIAGDNEQFF. The V call is TRBV30, the J call TRBJ2-1; 9 positions agree with TRBD2. The CDR3 is 15 amino acids. Germline lookup yields CDR1 GTSNPN and CDR2 SVGIG (reference sequence). V was clipped by 0 bases and J by 5 bases; unmatched bases: 5.

The J gene is TRBJ1-2, the V gene TRBV27, with 11 bases aligning to TRBD1. The CDR3 contains 14 residues. V lost 8 bases, J lost 3 bases, and 5 bases stayed unmatched. CDR1 MNHEY and CDR2 SMNVEV come from the germline V gene (reference sequence). Here the CDR3 reads CASRGTGGYYGYTF. CDR3 bases: TGTGCCAGCCGCGGGACAGGGGGGTACTATGGCTACACCTTC.

The chain links TRBV6-6 to TRBJ1-2, with TRBD1 matching over 9 bases. Germline CDR1 is MNHNY and CDR2 is SVGAGI (reference sequence). Trimming removed 4 bases from V and 2 bases from J; junction bases left unmatched: 8. This CDR3 has 16 amino acids. The CDR3 loop reads CASSFPRDRANYGYTF. CDR3 DNA sequence: TGTGCCAGCAGTTTCCCCCGGGACAGGGCCAACTATGGCTACACCTTC.

V usage is TRBV19 and J usage is TRBJ1-2; 10 positions match TRBD1. After removal of 6 bases from V and 1 base from J, the junction contained 8 bases not matched to a gene. The CDR3 has 16 amino acids. Germline CDR1 LNHDA, CDR2 SQIVND (reference sequence). As DNA, the CDR3 is TGTGCCAGTAGAAACCCCGGGACAGGGGTTAACTATGGCTACACCTTC. Protein sequence: CASRNPGTGVNYGYTF. The whole variable domain, remainder taken from reference TRBV19 and TRBJ1-2, is DGGITQSPKYLFRKEGQNVTLSCEQNLNHDAMYWYRQDPGQGLRLIYYSQIVNDFQKGDIAEGYSVSREKKESFPLTVTSAQKNPTAFYLCASRNPGTGVNYGYTFGSGTRLTVV.

The chain recombines TRBV6-5 with TRBJ1-5; 9 bases fit TRBD1. Losses at the gene ends were 4 bases for V and 2 bases for J; bases not matched to a gene: 3. The CDR3 length is 15 residues. Looked up from germline, CDR1 is MNHEY and CDR2 is SVGAGI. CDR3 in amino acids: CASSFRTGGNQPQHF. The CDR3 region has the DNA TGTGCCAGCAGTTTTCGGACAGGGGGCAATCAGCCCCAGCATTTT.

The chain recombines TRBV7-8 with TRBJ1-1; D unresolved. The CDR3 contains 14 residues. Deletions cut 0 bases from V and 5 bases from J, with 10 bases between. CDR1 SGHVS and CDR2 FQNEAQ come from the germline V gene. The CDR3 DNA reads TGTGCCAGCAGCTTAGCGTACGGTAGAACTGAAGCTTTCTTT. It encodes CASSLAYGRTEAFF. The complete variable domain, with remaining parts taken from reference TRBV7-8 and TRBJ1-1, reads GAGVSQSPRYKVAKRGQDVALRCDPISGHVSLFWYQQALGQGPEFLTYFQNEAQLDKSGLPSDRFFAERPEGSVSTLKIQRTQQEDSAVYLCASSLAYGRTEAFFGQGTRLTVV.

The chain links TRBV7-9 to TRBJ2-5; D perhaps matches TRBD1 (7 bases). The CDR3 sequence is 13 residues long. V was pared by 4 bases and J by 5 bases, with 11 bases between. CDR1 and CDR2 (germline): SEHNR, FQNEAQ (reference sequence). Here the CDR3 DNA reads TGTGCCAGCAGCTCGGAGGGGGCGGAGACCCAGTACTTC. It yields the protein CASSSEGAETQYF. The variable domain in full, completed from reference TRBV7-9 and TRBJ2-5, reads DTGVSQNPRHKITKRGQNVTFRCDPISEHNRLYWYRQTLGQGPEFLTYFQNEAQLEKSRLLSDRFSAERPKGSFSTLEIQRTEQGDSAMYLCASSSEGAETQYFGPGTRLLVL.

Only a few counts were recorded for this clone. The gene calls are TRBV11-2 and TRBJ2-1; 8 nucleotides match TRBD2. Germline values: CDR1 SGHAT, CDR2 FQNNGV. The trim removed 2 bases at V and 0 bases at J, leaving 9 bases unmatched. CDR3 length: 18 residues. CDR3 region: CASSLKLAGMGSYNEQFF. The CDR3 nucleotides read TGTGCCAGCAGCTTAAAGTTAGCGGGAATGGGCTCCTACAATGAGCAGTTCTTC.

The V and J genes are TRBV7-9 and TRBJ1-1; the D is unclear. Germline values: CDR1 SEHNR, CDR2 FQNEAQ (reference sequence). There are 11 residues in the CDR3. Trimming took off 5 bases at V and 6 bases at J, with 7 bases between the two ends. The CDR3: CASSRSAEAFF. The CDR3, as DNA: TGTGCCAGCAGCCGCAGCGCTGAAGCTTTCTTT.

A single count supports this clone. The chain recombines TRBV3-1 (or the pseudogene TRBV3-2) with TRBJ2-1; 9 bases are a match to TRBD2. Trimming at V came to 1 base and at J to 9 bases, leaving 7 bases not matched to a gene. Per the germline V gene, CDR1 is LGHDT and CDR2 is YNNKEL (reference sequence). The CDR3 is made up of 15 amino acids. The CDR3 sequence is CASSQVFQREVEQFF. The CDR3, as DNA: TGTGCCAGCAGCCAAGTTTTCCAGCGGGAGGTTGAGCAGTTCTTC.

The J gene is TRBJ1-5, the V gene TRBV10-3, with TRBD1 matching over 7 bases. The germline gives CDR1 ENHRY, CDR2 SYGVKD. The CDR3 covers 14 residues. Unmatched junction bases numbered 5, after V lost 6 bases and J lost 3 bases. In nucleotides, the CDR3 is TGTGCCATCAGAGGAACAGGGGACAATCAGCCCCAGCATTTT. Its translation is CAIRGTGDNQPQHF.

The chain recombines TRBV5-1 with TRBJ1-3; possibly TRBD1 for D (6 bases). V was trimmed by 0 bases and J by 2 bases, leaving 9 bases between them. CDR3 length: 15 amino acids. Germline CDR1 is SGHRS and CDR2 is YFSETQ. CDR3 DNA: TGCGCCAGCAGCTTGGGGCAGGGGACTGGAAACACCATATATTTT. Translated: CASSLGQGTGNTIYF.

This clone has only a few counts. The rearrangement uses TRBV7-9 and TRBJ2-7; D ambiguous. The CDR3 is 12 residues long. The V and J ends lost 4 bases and 7 bases respectively, with 11 bases between them. CDR1 SEHNR and CDR2 FQNEAQ come from the germline V gene (reference sequence). The CDR3 loop is CASSSLAWEQYF. In nucleotides, the CDR3 is TGTGCCAGCAGCTCACTCGCCTGGGAGCAGTACTTC.